This T cell receptor beta chain was sequenced in a study of blood T cell repertoires in COVID-19. On the study more broadly: T cells, B-cell-depleted T cells, or PBMCs supplied cDNA or gDNA.

Libraries were prepared by immunoSEQ multiplex PCR; TCRdb keeps only in-frame clonotypes and omits some of them. The sample consists of about 210,000 clones, 65% to 90% of them appearing once. The TCR sequence derives from a woman in her seventies with COVID-19, enrolled during active disease. Sequenced sample: peripheral blood.

CDR3 protein: CASSLGAAGANVLTF. The CDR3 DNA reads as TGTGCCAGCAGCTTAGGAGCGGCGGGGGCCAACGTCCTGACTTTC. The chain links TRBV5-6 to TRBJ2-6; weak D call: TRBD2 (5 bases). The V and J ends lost 2 bases and 4 bases respectively, with 10 bases between them. CDR1 is SGHDT, CDR2 YYEEEE, per germline. This CDR3 comprises 15 residues.